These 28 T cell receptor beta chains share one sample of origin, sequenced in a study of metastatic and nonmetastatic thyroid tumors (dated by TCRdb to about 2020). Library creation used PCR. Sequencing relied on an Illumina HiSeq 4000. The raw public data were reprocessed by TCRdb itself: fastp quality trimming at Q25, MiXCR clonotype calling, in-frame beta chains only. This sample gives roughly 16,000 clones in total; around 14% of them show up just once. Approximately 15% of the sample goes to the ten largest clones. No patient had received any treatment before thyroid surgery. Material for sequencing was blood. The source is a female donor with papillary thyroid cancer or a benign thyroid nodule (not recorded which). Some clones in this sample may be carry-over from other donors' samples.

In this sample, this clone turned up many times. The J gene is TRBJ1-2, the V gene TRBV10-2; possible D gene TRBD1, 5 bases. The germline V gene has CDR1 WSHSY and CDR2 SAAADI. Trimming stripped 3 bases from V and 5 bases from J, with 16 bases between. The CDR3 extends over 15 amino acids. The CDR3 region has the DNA TGCGCCAGCAGTGAAGGGGCATCTTCTCGGTATGGCTACACCTTC. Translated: CASSEGASSRYGYTF.

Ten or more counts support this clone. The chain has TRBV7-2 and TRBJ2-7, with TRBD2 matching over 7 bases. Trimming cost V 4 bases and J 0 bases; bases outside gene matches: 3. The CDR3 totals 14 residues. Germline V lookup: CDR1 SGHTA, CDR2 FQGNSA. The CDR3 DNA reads TGTGCCAGCAGCTGGGGCGGGAGCTCCTACGAGCAGTACTTC. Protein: CASSWGGSSYEQYF.

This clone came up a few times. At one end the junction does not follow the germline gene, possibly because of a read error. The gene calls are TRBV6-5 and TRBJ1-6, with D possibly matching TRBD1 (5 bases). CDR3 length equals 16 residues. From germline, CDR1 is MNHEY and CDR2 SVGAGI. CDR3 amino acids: CANSYAGRAVGSPLHF. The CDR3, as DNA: TGTGCCAACAGTTACGCAGGGAGAGCTGTAGGTTCACCCCTCCACTTT.

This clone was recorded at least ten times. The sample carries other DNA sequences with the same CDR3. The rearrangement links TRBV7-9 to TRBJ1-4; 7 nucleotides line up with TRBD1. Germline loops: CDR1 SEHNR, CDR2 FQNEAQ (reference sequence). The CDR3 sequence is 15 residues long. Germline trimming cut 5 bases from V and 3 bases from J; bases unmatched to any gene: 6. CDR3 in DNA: TGTGCCAGCAGCCCAAGGGGGACAGCTAATGAAAAACTGTTTTTT. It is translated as CASSPRGTANEKLFF.

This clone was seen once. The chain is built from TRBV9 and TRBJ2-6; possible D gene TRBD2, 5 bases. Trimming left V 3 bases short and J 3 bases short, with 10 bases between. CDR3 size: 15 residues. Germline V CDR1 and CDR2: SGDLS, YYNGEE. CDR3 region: CASSGLAHGANVLTF. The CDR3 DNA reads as TGTGCCAGCAGCGGTCTAGCTCATGGGGCCAACGTCCTGACTTTC.

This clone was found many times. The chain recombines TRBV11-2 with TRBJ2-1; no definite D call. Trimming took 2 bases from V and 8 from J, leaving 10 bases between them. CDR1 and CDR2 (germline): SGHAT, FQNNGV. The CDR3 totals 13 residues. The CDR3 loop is CASSLYRAHEQFF. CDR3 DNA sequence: TGTGCCAGCAGCTTATATAGGGCGCATGAGCAGTTCTTC.

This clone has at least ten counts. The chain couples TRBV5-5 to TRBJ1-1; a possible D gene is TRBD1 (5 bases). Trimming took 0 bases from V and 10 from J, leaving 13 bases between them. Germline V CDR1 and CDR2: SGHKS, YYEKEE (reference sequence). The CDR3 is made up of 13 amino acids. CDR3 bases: TGTGCCAGCAGCTTGGAAGAGGGGCGAGCAGCTTTCTTT. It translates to CASSLEEGRAAFF.

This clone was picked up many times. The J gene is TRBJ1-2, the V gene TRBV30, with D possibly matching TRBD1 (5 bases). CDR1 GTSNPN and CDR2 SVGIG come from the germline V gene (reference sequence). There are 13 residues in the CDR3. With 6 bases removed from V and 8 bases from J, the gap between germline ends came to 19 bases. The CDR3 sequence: CACFPGQAGGYTF. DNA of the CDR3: TGTGCCTGTTTTCCGGGGCAAGCTGGAGGCTACACCTTC. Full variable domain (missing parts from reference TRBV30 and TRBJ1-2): SQTIHQWPATLVQPVGSPLSLECTVEGTSNPNLYWYRQAAGRGLQLLFYSVGIGQISSEVPQNLSASRPQDRQFILSSKKLLLSDSGFYLCACFPGQAGGYTFGSGTRLTVV.

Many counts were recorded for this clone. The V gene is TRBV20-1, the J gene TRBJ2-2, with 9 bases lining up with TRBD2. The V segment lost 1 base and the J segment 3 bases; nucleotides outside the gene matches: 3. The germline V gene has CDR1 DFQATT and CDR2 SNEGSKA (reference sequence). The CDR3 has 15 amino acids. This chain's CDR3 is CSARGRTSDTGELFF. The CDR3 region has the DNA TGCAGTGCTAGAGGACGGACTAGCGACACCGGGGAGCTGTTTTTT.

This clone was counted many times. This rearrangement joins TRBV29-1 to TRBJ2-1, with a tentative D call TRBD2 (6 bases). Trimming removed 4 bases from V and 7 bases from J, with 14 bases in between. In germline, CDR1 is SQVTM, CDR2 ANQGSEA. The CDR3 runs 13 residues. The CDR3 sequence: CSVVGDWQNEQFF. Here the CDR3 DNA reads TGCAGCGTTGTGGGGGACTGGCAGAATGAGCAGTTCTTC.

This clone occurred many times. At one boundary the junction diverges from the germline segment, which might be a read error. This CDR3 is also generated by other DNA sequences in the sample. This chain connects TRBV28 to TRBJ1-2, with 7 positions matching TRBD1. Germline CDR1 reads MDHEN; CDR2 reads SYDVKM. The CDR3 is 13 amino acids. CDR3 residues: CASRPTGNVGYTF. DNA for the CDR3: TGTGCCAGCAGGCCGACAGGGAATGTTGGCTACACCTTT.

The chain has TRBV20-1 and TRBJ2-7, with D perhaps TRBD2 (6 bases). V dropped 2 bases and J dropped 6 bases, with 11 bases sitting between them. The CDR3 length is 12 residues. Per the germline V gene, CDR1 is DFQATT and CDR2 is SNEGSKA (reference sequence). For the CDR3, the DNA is TGCAGTGCTAGATTGCGGGAAACCGAGCAGTACTTC. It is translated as CSARLRETEQYF.

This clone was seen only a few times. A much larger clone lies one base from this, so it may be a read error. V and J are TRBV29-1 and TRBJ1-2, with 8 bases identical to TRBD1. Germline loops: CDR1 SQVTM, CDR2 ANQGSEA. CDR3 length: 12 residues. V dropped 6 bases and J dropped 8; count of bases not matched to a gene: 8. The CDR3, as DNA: TGCAGCGTCGGGTGGACAGGGACGGGCTACACCTTC. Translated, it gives CSVGWTGTGYTF. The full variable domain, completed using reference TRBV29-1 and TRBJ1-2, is SAVISQKPSRDICQRGTSLTIQCQVDSQVTMMFWYRQQPGQSLTLIATANQGSEATYESGFVIDKFPISRPNLTFSTLTVSNMSPEDSSIYLCSVGWTGTGYTFGSGTRLTVV.

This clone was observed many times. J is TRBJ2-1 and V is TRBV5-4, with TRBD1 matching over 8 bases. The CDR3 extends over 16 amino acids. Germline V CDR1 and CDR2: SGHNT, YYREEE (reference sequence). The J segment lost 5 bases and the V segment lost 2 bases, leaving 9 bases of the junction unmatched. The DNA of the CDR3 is TGTGCCAGCAGCTTCCCCGACAGGGGCGGAGACAATGAGCAGTTCTTC. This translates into CASSFPDRGGDNEQFF.

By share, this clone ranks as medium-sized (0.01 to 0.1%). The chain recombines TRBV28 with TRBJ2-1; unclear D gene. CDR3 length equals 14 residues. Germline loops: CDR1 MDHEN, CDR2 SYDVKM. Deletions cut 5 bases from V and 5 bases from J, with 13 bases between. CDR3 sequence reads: CASSRHTGNNEQFF. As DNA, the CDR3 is TGTGCCAGCAGTCGCCATACTGGAAACAATGAGCAGTTCTTC.

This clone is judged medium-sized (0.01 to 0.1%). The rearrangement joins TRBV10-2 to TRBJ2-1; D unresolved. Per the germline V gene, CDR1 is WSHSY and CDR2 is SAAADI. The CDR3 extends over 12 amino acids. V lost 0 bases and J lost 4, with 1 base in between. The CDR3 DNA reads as TGCGCCAGCAGTGAGTCGTACAATGAGCAGTTCTTC. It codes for CASSESYNEQFF.

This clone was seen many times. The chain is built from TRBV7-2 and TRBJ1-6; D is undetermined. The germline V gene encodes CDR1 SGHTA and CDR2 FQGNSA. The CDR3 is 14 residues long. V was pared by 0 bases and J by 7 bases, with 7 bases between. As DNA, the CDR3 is TGTGCCAGCAGCTTAGCTAACAGAAATTCACCCCTCCACTTT. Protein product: CASSLANRNSPLHF.

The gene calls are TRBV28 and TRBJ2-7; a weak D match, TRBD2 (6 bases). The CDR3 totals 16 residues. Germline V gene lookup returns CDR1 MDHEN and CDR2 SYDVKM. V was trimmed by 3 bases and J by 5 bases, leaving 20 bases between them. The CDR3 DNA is TGTGCCAGCAGTTTCCCCCAGGGCGGGGAGAGGGACGAGCAGTACTTC. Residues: CASSFPQGGERDEQYF.

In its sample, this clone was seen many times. CDR3 sequence reads: CASSVAWAGEAYEQYF. Written as DNA, the CDR3 is TGTGCCAGCAGCGTAGCTTGGGCAGGGGAGGCCTACGAGCAGTACTTC. The chain combines TRBV9 with TRBJ2-7; D possibly uses TRBD1 or TRBD2 (6 bases each). Germline CDR1 is SGDLS and CDR2 is YYNGEE. V was clipped by 0 bases and J by 2 bases, with 15 bases between them. The CDR3 spans 16 residues.

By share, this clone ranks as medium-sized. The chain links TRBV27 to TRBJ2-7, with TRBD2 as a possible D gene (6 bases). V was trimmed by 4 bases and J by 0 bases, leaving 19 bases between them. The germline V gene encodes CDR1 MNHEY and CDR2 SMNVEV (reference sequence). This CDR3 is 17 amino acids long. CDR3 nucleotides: TGTGCCAGCAGTTCACTCTTTAGCGGAGCAAGCTCCTACGAGCAGTACTTC. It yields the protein CASSSLFSGASSYEQYF.

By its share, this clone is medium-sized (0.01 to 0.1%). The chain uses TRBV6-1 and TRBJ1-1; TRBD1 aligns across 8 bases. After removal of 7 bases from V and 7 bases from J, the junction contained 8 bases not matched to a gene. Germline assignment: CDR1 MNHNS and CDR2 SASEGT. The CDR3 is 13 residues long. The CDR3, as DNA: TGTGCCAGCAAAGGACAGGGCTCTAATGAAGCTTTCTTT. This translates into CASKGQGSNEAFF.

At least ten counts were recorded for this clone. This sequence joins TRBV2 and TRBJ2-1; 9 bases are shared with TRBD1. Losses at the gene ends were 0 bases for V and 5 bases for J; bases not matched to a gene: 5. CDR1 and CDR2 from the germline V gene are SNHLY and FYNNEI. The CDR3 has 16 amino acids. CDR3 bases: TGTGCCAGCAGTGAAGCGGGACAGGGTACGGACAATGAGCAGTTCTTC. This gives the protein CASSEAGQGTDNEQFF.

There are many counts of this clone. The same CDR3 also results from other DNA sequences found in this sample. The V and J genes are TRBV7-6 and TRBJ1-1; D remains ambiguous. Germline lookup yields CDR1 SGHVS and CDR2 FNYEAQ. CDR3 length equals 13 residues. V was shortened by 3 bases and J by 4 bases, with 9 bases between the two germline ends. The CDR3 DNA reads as TGTGCCAGCAGCTTTGAAGGGATCACTGAAGCTTTCTTT. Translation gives CASSFEGITEAFF.

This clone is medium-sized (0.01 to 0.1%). The CDR3 nucleotides are TGTGCCAGCAGGGGCGGGGGGGCTCGGGAGACCCAGTACTTC. It encodes CASRGGGARETQYF. The J gene is TRBJ2-5, the V gene TRBV12-3 or TRBV12-4, with 9 bases aligning to TRBD2. V lost 6 bases, J lost 5 bases, and 7 bases stayed unmatched. The CDR3 is 14 residues long.

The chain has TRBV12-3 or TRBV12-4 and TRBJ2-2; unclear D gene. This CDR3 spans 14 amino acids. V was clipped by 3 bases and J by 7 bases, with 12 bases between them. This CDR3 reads CASSFGPVRGELFF. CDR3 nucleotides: TGTGCCAGCAGTTTTGGTCCGGTCCGCGGGGAGCTGTTTTTT.

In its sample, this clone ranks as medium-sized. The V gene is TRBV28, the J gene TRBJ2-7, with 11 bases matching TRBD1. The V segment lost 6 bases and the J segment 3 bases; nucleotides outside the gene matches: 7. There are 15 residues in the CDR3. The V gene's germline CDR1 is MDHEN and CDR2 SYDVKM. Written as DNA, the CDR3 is TGTGCCAGCAGCCCCCGCGGGACAGGGGGCTACGAGCAGTACTTC. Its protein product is CASSPRGTGGYEQYF.

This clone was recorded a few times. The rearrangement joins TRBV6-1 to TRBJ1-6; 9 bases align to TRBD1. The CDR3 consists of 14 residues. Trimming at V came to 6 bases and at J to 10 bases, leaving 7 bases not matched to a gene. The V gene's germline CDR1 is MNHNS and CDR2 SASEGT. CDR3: CASRPRTGASPLHF. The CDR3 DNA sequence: TGTGCCAGCAGGCCAAGGACAGGGGCCTCACCCCTCCACTTT.

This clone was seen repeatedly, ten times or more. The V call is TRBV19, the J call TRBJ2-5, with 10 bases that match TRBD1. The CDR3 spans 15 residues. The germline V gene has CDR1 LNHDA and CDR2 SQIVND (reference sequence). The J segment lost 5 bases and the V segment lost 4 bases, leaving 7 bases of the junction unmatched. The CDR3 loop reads CASSTRDRGGETQYF. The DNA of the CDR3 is TGTGCCAGTAGTACCCGGGACAGGGGAGGTGAGACCCAGTACTTC. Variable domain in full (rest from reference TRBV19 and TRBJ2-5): DGGITQSPKYLFRKEGQNVTLSCEQNLNHDAMYWYRQDPGQGLRLIYYSQIVNDFQKGDIAEGYSVSREKKESFPLTVTSAQKNPTAFYLCASSTRDRGGETQYFGPGTRLLVL.